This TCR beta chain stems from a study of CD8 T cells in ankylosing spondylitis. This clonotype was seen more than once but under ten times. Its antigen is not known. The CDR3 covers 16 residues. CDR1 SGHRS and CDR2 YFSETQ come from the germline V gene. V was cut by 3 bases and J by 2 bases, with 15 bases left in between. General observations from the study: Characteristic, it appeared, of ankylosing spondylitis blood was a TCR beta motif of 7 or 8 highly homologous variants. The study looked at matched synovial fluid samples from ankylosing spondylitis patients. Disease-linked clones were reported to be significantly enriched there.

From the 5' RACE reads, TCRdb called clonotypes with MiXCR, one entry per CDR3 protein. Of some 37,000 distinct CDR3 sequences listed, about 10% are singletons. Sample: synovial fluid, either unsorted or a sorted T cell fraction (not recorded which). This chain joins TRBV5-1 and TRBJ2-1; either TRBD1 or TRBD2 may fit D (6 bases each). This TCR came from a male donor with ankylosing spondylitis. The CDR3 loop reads CASSSGVGGAYNEQFF. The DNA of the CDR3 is TGCGCCAGCAGCTCAGGGGTGGGGGGCGCCTACAATGAGCAGTTCTTC.